Described below is a single T cell receptor beta chain sequence and its context. Its antigen is as yet unknown. These data come from a study of spatial heterogeneity in lung cancer. In the study overall: Detected sequences consistently included more beta-chain ones than alpha-chain ones. Findings and caveats of the study: Circulating ubiquitous expanded tumor TCRs were observed more frequently at resection than at follow-up.

Trimming cost V 8 bases and J 8 bases; bases outside gene matches: 17. Germline V gene lookup returns CDR1 MDHEN and CDR2 SYDVKM. There are 16 residues in the CDR3. In the library, each TCR cDNA molecule bore its own unique molecular identifier. TCRdb reprocessed the 5' RACE reads via MiXCR and lists one record per CDR3 protein. The profile shows around 40,000 distinct CDR3 sequences, approximately 5.6% of them singletons. The time point here: sample taken at primary tumor resection. Without sorting, whole RNA was sequenced from tumor, nontumor lung or frozen PBMC. The material was PBMCs, obtained at surgery. V is TRBV28 and J is TRBJ2-1, with 8 bases that match TRBD2. The sequence came from a female donor with early-stage non-small cell lung cancer. This CDR3 reads CASRSQSGTSNHEQFF. CDR3 in DNA: TGTGCCAGCCGTAGCCAATCGGGGACTAGTAATCATGAGCAGTTCTTC.